A selection of T cell receptor beta chains follows, all from one sample in a study of T cells in localized non-small cell lung cancer. Method: immunoSEQ multiplex PCR; TCRdb's copy keeps in-frame clones and lacks some. This table has approximately 83,000 clones, around nine tenths appearing once. The sample was peripheral blood, taken before any cancer treatment. These receptors all stem from a woman between 40 and 69 years old with stage I squamous cell lung carcinoma. CDR3s include the opening cysteine and the closing phenylalanine or tryptophan. Fields, in order: J gene, V gene, CDR3 protein.

j_call: TRBJ2-1; v_call: TRBV6-1; cdr3_aa: CASSGGEGGAYNEQFF
j_call: TRBJ2-7; v_call: TRBV7-9; cdr3_aa: CASMVAGTDEQYF
j_call: TRBJ1-2; v_call: TRBV7-8; cdr3_aa: CASSLLESTREDLYGYTF
j_call: TRBJ2-1; v_call: TRBV5-4; cdr3_aa: CASGTSGIYNEQFF
j_call: TRBJ1-5; v_call: TRBV18; cdr3_aa: CASSPTGGGRNQPQHF
j_call: TRBJ1-1; v_call: TRBV10-3; cdr3_aa: CAISESGGLNTEAFF
j_call: TRBJ1-6; v_call: TRBV19; cdr3_aa: CASSVQGDNSPLHF
j_call: TRBJ1-6; v_call: TRBV27; cdr3_aa: CASRSDGLSSYNSPLHF
j_call: TRBJ1-2; v_call: TRBV2; cdr3_aa: CASSENPGTGYGYTF
j_call: TRBJ2-1; v_call: TRBV5-4; cdr3_aa: CASSDKRGATYNEQFF
j_call: TRBJ1-1; v_call: TRBV5-1; cdr3_aa: CASSLDGMNTEAFF
j_call: TRBJ1-1; v_call: TRBV15; cdr3_aa: CATSRGQGNTEAFF
j_call: TRBJ2-3; v_call: TRBV6-5; cdr3_aa: CASSYGGGAADTQYF
j_call: TRBJ1-1; v_call: TRBV19; cdr3_aa: CASSKGTPILLEAFF
j_call: TRBJ1-3; v_call: TRBV11-2; cdr3_aa: CASSLQSSGNTIYF
j_call: TRBJ1-4; v_call: TRBV13; cdr3_aa: CASSFSTAMGEKLFF
j_call: TRBJ1-2; v_call: TRBV14; cdr3_aa: CASSQDLGARRYGYTF
j_call: TRBJ2-1; v_call: TRBV20-1; cdr3_aa: CSARAAGVQFF
j_call: TRBJ1-5; v_call: TRBV6-5; cdr3_aa: CASSYSEFQPQHF
j_call: TRBJ1-1; v_call: TRBV5-1; cdr3_aa: CASSRQGGNTEAFF
j_call: TRBJ2-1; v_call: TRBV9; cdr3_aa: CASSVFGGEQFF
j_call: TRBJ2-1; v_call: TRBV19; cdr3_aa: CASSIGLAGGNEQFF
j_call: TRBJ2-3; v_call: TRBV5-1; cdr3_aa: CASSLERLTDTQYF
j_call: TRBJ1-1; v_call: TRBV18; cdr3_aa: CASSPPARPTEAFF
j_call: TRBJ2-7; v_call: TRBV4-1; cdr3_aa: CASSPPGQGAITYEQYF
j_call: TRBJ2-7; v_call: TRBV6-5; cdr3_aa: CASSLQGLAGGEQYF
j_call: TRBJ2-3; v_call: TRBV18; cdr3_aa: CASSPPPSTDTQYF
j_call: TRBJ1-1; v_call: TRBV4-2; cdr3_aa: CASSQSGNVRAFF
j_call: TRBJ1-5; v_call: TRBV6-5; cdr3_aa: CATRRGSGQPQHF
j_call: TRBJ2-7; v_call: TRBV27; cdr3_aa: CASSFLDSYEQYF
j_call: TRBJ2-4; v_call: TRBV6-5; cdr3_aa: CASSYTGPQYF
j_call: TRBJ1-2; v_call: TRBV30; cdr3_aa: CAWGRDVTAAGYTF
j_call: TRBJ1-2; v_call: TRBV7-2; cdr3_aa: CASSFGSLNGYTF
j_call: TRBJ1-2; v_call: TRBV6-1; cdr3_aa: CASIKSRQSGVGYTF
j_call: TRBJ2-5; v_call: TRBV25-1; cdr3_aa: CASKHPGLSETQYF
j_call: TRBJ1-1; v_call: TRBV7-6; cdr3_aa: CASSLEAGSTEAFF
j_call: TRBJ2-5; v_call: TRBV5-1; cdr3_aa: CASSLSYGETQYF
j_call: TRBJ1-1; v_call: TRBV5-8; cdr3_aa: CATKTQGLVPEAFF
j_call: TRBJ2-7; v_call: TRBV6-5; cdr3_aa: CASSVQPGHQDEQYF
j_call: TRBJ2-7; v_call: TRBV20-1; cdr3_aa: CSVGDNYEQYF
j_call: TRBJ2-1; v_call: TRBV5-6; cdr3_aa: CASSLWTGYNEQFF
j_call: TRBJ1-1; v_call: TRBV2; cdr3_aa: CASTVTALNTEAFF
j_call: TRBJ2-3; v_call: TRBV9; cdr3_aa: CASSVAGGNVDTQYF
j_call: TRBJ2-7; v_call: TRBV6-5; cdr3_aa: CASSYSGTSMQYF
j_call: TRBJ1-6; v_call: TRBV10-3; cdr3_aa: CAISERGSPLHF
j_call: TRBJ1-2; v_call: TRBV5-6; cdr3_aa: CASSLELGGNYGYTF
j_call: TRBJ1-1; v_call: TRBV5-4; cdr3_aa: CASSPPGQAANTEAFF